This TCR beta chain was sequenced during a study of early T cells in non-severe SARS-CoV-2 infection. Study information: Sequencing targeted bulk RNA from unsorted whole blood, leaving chains unpaired.

Each single cDNA molecule received a unique molecular identifier. MiXCR, applied by TCRdb to the 5' RACE reads, yields one record per CDR3 protein. The sample holds about 59,000 distinct CDR3 sequences, 13% seen once. This clonotype came up many times. The antigen is unknown. General study results and limits: Reliance on VDJdb matching favored anti-spike CD8 responses; private and CD4 specificities were missed.

Trimming took 6 bases from V and 5 from J, leaving 10 bases between them. CDR1 is MDHEN, CDR2 SYDVKM, per germline. This CDR3 spans 12 amino acids. This receptor was taken from an adult who was a healthcare worker with PCR-confirmed SARS-CoV-2 infection or an uninfected control (not recorded which). Specimen: whole blood, collected at baseline. The chain couples TRBV28 to TRBJ1-1, with unresolved D. CDR3 residues: CASSPGGTEAFF. The CDR3, as DNA: TGTGCCAGCAGCCCCGGAGGGACTGAAGCTTTCTTT. The whole variable domain, filled in from reference TRBV28 and TRBJ1-1, reads DVKVTQSSRYLVKRTGEKVFLECVQDMDHENMFWYRQDPGLGLRLIYFSYDVKMKEKGDIPEGYSVSREKKERFSLILESASTNQTSMYLCASSPGGTEAFFGQGTRLTVV.